The 2 T cell receptor beta chains given below trace back to one sample, sequenced in a study of cytomegalovirus exposure and HLA in healthy donors. PCR primers comprised 60 Vbeta and 13 Jbeta primers. Sequencing used immunoSEQ multiplex PCR; TCRdb keeps in-frame clones, though not all of them. The top ten hold roughly 10% of the sample, which has about 210,000 clones, approximately 82% seen once. Sequenced input: PBMCs. These receptors all stem from a woman in her 50s in good health and CMV-seropositive.

CDR3 sequence reads: CASRGGLVQYF. CDR3 DNA: TGTGCCAGCAGGGGGGGGTTGGTTCAGTACTTC. The V call is TRBV2, the J call TRBJ2-4, with TRBD2 matching over 7 bases. The CDR3 sequence is 11 residues long. Per the germline V gene, CDR1 is SNHLY and CDR2 is FYNNEI. Losses at the gene ends were 6 bases for V and 11 bases for J; bases not matched to a gene: 4. Full variable domain (missing parts from reference TRBV2 and TRBJ2-4): EPEVTQTPSHQVTQMGQEVILRCVPISNHLYFYWYRQILGQKVEFLVSFYNNEISEKSEIFDDQFSVERPDGSNFTLKIRSTKLEDSAMYFCASRGGLVQYFGAGTRLSVL.

This clone showed up just a few times. The rearrangement uses TRBV6-1 and TRBJ1-2; a weak D match, TRBD1 (5 bases). The CDR3 has 15 residues. The germline V gene encodes CDR1 MNHNS and CDR2 SASEGT. V was clipped by 2 bases and J by 1 base, with 11 bases between them. CDR3 amino acids: CASSENRGFNYGYTF. In DNA, the CDR3 is TGTGCCAGCAGTGAAAATCGGGGGTTTAACTATGGCTACACCTTC.